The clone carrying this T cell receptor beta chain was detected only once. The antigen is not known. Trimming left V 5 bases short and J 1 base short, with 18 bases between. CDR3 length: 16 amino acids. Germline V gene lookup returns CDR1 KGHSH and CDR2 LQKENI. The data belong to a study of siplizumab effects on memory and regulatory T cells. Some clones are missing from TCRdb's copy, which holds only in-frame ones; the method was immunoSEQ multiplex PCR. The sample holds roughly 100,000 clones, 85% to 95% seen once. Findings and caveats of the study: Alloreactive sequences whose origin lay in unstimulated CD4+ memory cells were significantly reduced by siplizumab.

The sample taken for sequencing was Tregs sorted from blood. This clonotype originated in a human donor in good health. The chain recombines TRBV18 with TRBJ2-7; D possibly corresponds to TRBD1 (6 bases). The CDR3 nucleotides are TGTGCCAGCTCATCCACGACAGGTTCTTATTCCTACGAGCAGTACTTC. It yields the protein CASSSTTGSYSYEQYF. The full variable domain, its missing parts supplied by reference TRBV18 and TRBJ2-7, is NAGVMQNPRHLVRRRGQEARLRCSPMKGHSHVYWYRQLPEEGLKFMVYLQKENIIDESGMPKERFSAEFPKEGPSILRIQQVVRGDSAAYFCASSSTTGSYSYEQYFGPGTRLTVT.